Presented here are 5 T cell receptor beta chains from one specimen sequenced in a study of blood T cell repertoires in COVID-19. The data were produced by immunoSEQ multiplex PCR, yet TCRdb's version contains in-frame clones alone and is incomplete. This table holds fewer than 300,000 clones, around nine tenths found once. What was sequenced was PBMCs or T cells enriched from blood (not recorded which). These receptors all come from a woman in her twenties or thirties who had recovered from COVID-19.

This chain links TRBV24-1 with TRBJ2-5, with TRBD1 matching 7 bases. The CDR3 has 16 amino acids. Germline CDR1 reads KGHDR; CDR2 reads SFDVKD. The trim removed 4 bases at V and 2 bases at J, leaving 9 bases unmatched. The chain's CDR3 is CATSDPTGSGQETQYF. The CDR3 bases are TGTGCCACCAGTGACCCGACAGGGTCGGGGCAAGAGACCCAGTACTTC.

A single count supports this clone. The chain recombines TRBV7-6 with TRBJ1-1, with TRBD1 as a possible D gene (6 bases). Germline CDR1 reads SGHVS; CDR2 reads FNYEAQ. Trimming stripped 5 bases from V and 0 bases from J, with 13 bases between. The CDR3 runs 15 residues. This chain's CDR3 is CASSPLGTMNTEAFF. CDR3 nucleotides: TGTGCCAGCAGCCCTTTAGGGACAATGAACACTGAAGCTTTCTTT. The full variable domain, its missing parts supplied by reference TRBV7-6 and TRBJ1-1, is GAGVSQSPRYKVTKRGQDVALRCDPISGHVSLYWYRQALGQGPEFLTYFNYEAQQDKSGLPNDRFSAERPEGSISTLTIQRTEQRDSAMYRCASSPLGTMNTEAFFGQGTRLTVV.

This sequence joins TRBV28 and TRBJ2-3; 8 nucleotides match TRBD1. CDR1 and CDR2 from the germline V gene are MDHEN and SYDVKM. V was pared by 4 bases and J by 1 base, with 1 base of the junction left unmatched. CDR3 size: 14 residues. The CDR3 nucleotides are TGTGCCAGCAGTTCAGGGGGCGGCACAGATACGCAGTATTTT. Its translation is CASSSGGGTDTQYF.

This rearrangement joins TRBV7-9 to TRBJ1-5, with a weak D call TRBD1 (5 bases). Germline V CDR1 and CDR2: SEHNR, FQNEAQ (reference sequence). The CDR3 consists of 15 residues. Trimming took off 4 bases at V and 6 bases at J, with 16 bases between the two ends. The CDR3 sequence is CASSSSRDFSQPQHF. The CDR3, as DNA: TGTGCCAGCAGCTCGTCCCGGGACTTTTCTCAGCCCCAGCATTTT.

The DNA for the CDR3 is TGTGCCAGCAGTTACTCGGGAGGGCCCAAGGATGAGCAGTTCTTC. Protein product: CASSYSGGPKDEQFF. This sequence joins TRBV6-6 and TRBJ2-1; 7 nucleotides match TRBD2. With 0 bases clipped from V and 8 bases from J, the junction kept 7 bases outside the gene matches. Looked up from germline, CDR1 is MNHNY and CDR2 is SVGAGI (reference sequence). The CDR3 runs to 15 residues.